A selection of T cell receptor beta chains follows, all from one sample in a study of blood T cell repertoires in COVID-19. Profiled with immunoSEQ multiplex PCR; TCRdb holds only in-frame clones, not every one. Of about 33,000 clones in the sample, around 84% were seen once. The sequenced sample was peripheral blood. The receptors stem from an elderly man with acute or convalescent COVID-19. The CDR3 runs from the conserved cysteine through the conserved F or W. Fields, in order: V gene, J gene, clone size, D gene, CDR3 DNA, CDR3 protein. D genes are given only for firm matches. The listing skips clone size in some rows; elsewhere it reads once, few, many or a size class.

V: TRBV24-1
J: TRBJ2-7
size: -
D: TRBD1
DNA: TGTGCCACCAGCGAGGGGGGACAGGCCTACGAGCAGTACTTC
CDR3: CATSEGGQAYEQYF

V: TRBV4-2
J: TRBJ2-1
size: -
D: TRBD2
DNA: TGTGCCAGCAGCCAAGATGCCGCTGGGGGGGTGGGTGAGCAGTTCTTC
CDR3: CASSQDAAGGVGEQFF

V: TRBV5-8
J: TRBJ1-2
size: -
D: -
DNA: TGTGCCAGCAGCCCTTGGACACCCTCTAACTATGGCTACACCTTC
CDR3: CASSPWTPSNYGYTF

V: TRBV6-2/TRBV6-3
J: TRBJ1-3
size: -
D: TRBD1
DNA: TGTGCCAGCAGTGAGGACAGGACCTTTGGAAACACCATATATTTT
CDR3: CASSEDRTFGNTIYF

V: TRBV2
J: TRBJ2-5
size: few
D: TRBD2
DNA: TGTGCCAGCAGTATCCCGGGAGCGGGGGAGGGAGAGACCCAGTACTTC
CDR3: CASSIPGAGEGETQYF

V: TRBV24-1
J: TRBJ2-5
size: -
D: -
DNA: TGTGCCACCAGTGGCTCCGCGGGAGAGACCCAGTACTTC
CDR3: CATSGSAGETQYF

V: TRBV6-1
J: TRBJ1-2
size: -
D: TRBD1
DNA: TGTGCCAGCAGGGAACCGGGACAGGGAAATTTTTATGGCTACACCTTC
CDR3: CASREPGQGNFYGYTF

V: TRBV30
J: TRBJ1-5
size: -
D: -
DNA: TGTGCCTGGAGCAGTGAAAGAAATCAGCCCCAGCATTTT
CDR3: CAWSSERNQPQHF

V: TRBV25-1
J: TRBJ1-5
size: -
D: -
DNA: TGTGCCAGCAGTGAAAATGGGAGGAGTCAGCCCCAGCATTTT
CDR3: CASSENGRSQPQHF

V: TRBV6-5
J: TRBJ1-1
size: -
D: TRBD1
DNA: TGTGCCAGCAGCCCCGGACAGGGGGTAGAAGCTTTCTTT
CDR3: CASSPGQGVEAFF

V: TRBV7-2
J: TRBJ2-5
size: -
D: TRBD1
DNA: TGTGCCAGCAGCTTAGCCTCACAGGGGTACCAAGAGACCCAGTACTTC
CDR3: CASSLASQGYQETQYF

V: TRBV4-2
J: TRBJ1-6
size: -
D: TRBD1
DNA: TGTGCCAGCAGCCAAGACCCCTCTGTCGGGACAGGAAAATCACCCCTCCACTTT
CDR3: CASSQDPSVGTGKSPLHF

V: TRBV3-1/TRBV3-2
J: TRBJ1-2
size: -
D: -
DNA: TGTGCCAGCAGCCAAGATCCAGTGTCCCCCTATGGCTACACCTTC
CDR3: CASSQDPVSPYGYTF

V: TRBV27
J: TRBJ2-6
size: -
D: -
DNA: TGTGCCAGCAGTTCCCTCGGTGGTGGGGCCAACGTCCTGACTTTC
CDR3: CASSSLGGGANVLTF

V: TRBV10-3
J: TRBJ1-2
size: -
D: -
DNA: TGTGCCATTCTTCTCCGGGACAATGCTAACTATGGCTACACCTTC
CDR3: CAILLRDNANYGYTF

V: TRBV7-2
J: TRBJ2-7
size: -
D: -
DNA: TGTGCCAGCAGCTTAGCCGCGGGAATCTCGGCCTACGAGCAGTACTTC
CDR3: CASSLAAGISAYEQYF

V: TRBV4-2
J: TRBJ2-3
size: -
D: TRBD1
DNA: TGTGCCAGCAGCCAAGGGGGCAGGGGGCAAGATACGCAGTATTTT
CDR3: CASSQGGRGQDTQYF